The subject of this entry is one T cell receptor beta chain. TCRdb itself ran the 5' RACE reads through MiXCR, one entry per CDR3 protein. The sample has 600,000 to 700,000 distinct CDR3 sequences; approximately 21% are singletons. These data are taken from a study of identical twins. V was shortened by 3 bases and J by 2 bases, with 8 bases between the two germline ends. The CDR3 runs to 13 residues. Germline V CDR1 and CDR2: MNHEY, SMNVEV (reference sequence). These same data were also listed under a study on T cells expressing NK-cell markers.

The receptor was derived from a woman aged 18-29 years in good health. The J gene is TRBJ2-7, the V gene TRBV27; the D gene is possibly TRBD1 (5 bases). Sequencing was carried out using PBMCs. The DNA for the CDR3 is TGTGCCAGCAGTTTTAAGGACACCTACGAGCAGTACTTC. Translation: CASSFKDTYEQYF.